A selection of T cell receptor beta chains follows, all from one sample in a study of blood T cell repertoires in COVID-19. Here immunoSEQ multiplex PCR was the method, and the copy in TCRdb shows in-frame clones only, minus some. The data hold hundreds of thousands of clones, with roughly 90% observed a single time. The sample was peripheral blood. The source is a man between 60 and 75 years old with COVID-19, enrolled during active disease. CDR3s include the opening cysteine and the closing phenylalanine or tryptophan. D genes are given only for firm matches. Clone size appears in some rows only: once, few, many, or a class for an expanded clone.

>TRBD1|TRBJ1-5|-|TRBV5-1
TGCGCCAGCAGCCTGACAGGGTATGAGCCCCAGCATTTT
CASSLTGYEPQHF
>-|TRBJ2-1|-|TRBV12-3/TRBV12-4
TGTGCCAGCAGTTTAGTCTCCTACGGTGAGCAGTTCTTC
CASSLVSYGEQFF
>-|TRBJ1-1|-|TRBV28
TGTGCCAGCAGTTTACAGAACACTGAAGCTTTCTTT
CASSLQNTEAFF
>TRBD2|TRBJ2-7|-|TRBV6-1
TGTGCCAGCAGTGAATTATTTGGGGGGGTAGCGGGGACCTACGAGCAGTACTTC
CASSELFGGVAGTYEQYF
>TRBD1|TRBJ1-2|-|TRBV4-1
TGCGCCAGCACCCGGGACAGGGGCACCTATGGCTACACCTTC
CASTRDRGTYGYTF
>-|TRBJ1-2|-|TRBV5-6
TGTGCCAGCAGCTTGGGACAGCTCTATGGCTACACCTTC
CASSLGQLYGYTF
>TRBD1|TRBJ2-7|-|TRBV6-1
TGTGCCAGCAGTTCTGGACAGGGGTATAAGTACGAGCAGTACTTC
CASSSGQGYKYEQYF
>-|TRBJ2-1|-|TRBV2
TGTGCCAGCCGTAAGGGGTCCTACAATGAGCAGTTCTTC
CASRKGSYNEQFF
>TRBD1|TRBJ1-6|-|TRBV27
TGTGCCAGCTATCACACAGGGGCAGGATCACCCCTCCACTTT
CASYHTGAGSPLHF
>-|TRBJ1-1|-|TRBV3-1/TRBV3-2
TGTGCCAGCAGCCGACAGATCCTGGGCACTGAAGCTTTCTTT
CASSRQILGTEAFF
>TRBD2|TRBJ2-1|-|TRBV19
TGTGCCAGTAGTACCGCGCGCAAGCGGGAGTTTAGTGAGCAGTTCTTC
CASSTARKREFSEQFF
>TRBD1|TRBJ1-5|-|TRBV19
TGTGCCAGTAGTACCCGACCGACAGGGAACGGACAGCCCCAGCATTTT
CASSTRPTGNGQPQHF
>TRBD1|TRBJ1-2|-|TRBV10-3
TGTGCCATCAGCGACAGGGACTATGGCTACACCTTC
CAISDRDYGYTF
>TRBD1|TRBJ2-1|-|TRBV11-2
TGTGCCAGCAGGTGGACAGGGGATGAGCAGTTCTTC
CASRWTGDEQFF
>TRBD1|TRBJ2-4|-|TRBV5-1
TGCGCCAGCAGTCGCGACAGGGGGGGAAACATTCAGTACTTC
CASSRDRGGNIQYF
>TRBD1|TRBJ2-1|-|TRBV2
TGTGCCAGCAGAAGGACAGGCAACAATGAGCAGTTCTTC
CASRRTGNNEQFF
>-|TRBJ1-1|-|TRBV7-8
TGTGCCAGCAGACAGGGAAGCTTAGAAGCTTTCTTT
CASRQGSLEAFF
>TRBD1|TRBJ2-1|-|TRBV5-1
TGCGCCAGCAGCTCACTCAGGGGGTACGATGAGCAGTTCTTC
CASSSLRGYDEQFF
>-|TRBJ2-2|-|TRBV7-3
TGTGCCAGCAGCTTAGAACCGGCACTAGGGTCGGGGGAGCTGTTTTTT
CASSLEPALGSGELFF
>-|TRBJ1-3|-|TRBV3-1/TRBV3-2
TGTGCCAGCAGTAGGACACGAAGGTCTGGAAACACCATATATTTT
CASSRTRRSGNTIYF
>-|TRBJ2-3|-|TRBV5-1
TGCGCCAGCAGCCTAGGGTCGGGAAGCACAGATACGCAGTATTTT
CASSLGSGSTDTQYF
>-|TRBJ1-2|-|TRBV5-1
TGCGCCAGCAGCTTCCTCGGTGCGGACAGTGCTAACTATGGCTACACCTTC
CASSFLGADSANYGYTF
>-|TRBJ2-1|once|TRBV5-1
TGCGCCAGCAGCTTCATGGCGGGGGCAGATTACAATGAGCAGTTCTTC
CASSFMAGADYNEQFF
>-|TRBJ1-6|-|TRBV2
TGTGCCAGCAGTCAAGGAGGGTCTGGGTCACCCCTCCACTTT
CASSQGGSGSPLHF
>-|TRBJ1-1|-|TRBV19
TGTGCCAGTAGTATAGTTACGGTCGGAGGAGCTTTCTTT
CASSIVTVGGAFF
>TRBD2|TRBJ2-3|once|TRBV6-5
TGTGCCAGCAGTTTCAGCGGGGTTAGCACAGATACGCAGTATTTT
CASSFSGVSTDTQYF
>TRBD2|TRBJ2-1|-|TRBV5-1
TGCGCCAGCAGCGCTAGCGGGGGGACCTCCTACAATGAGCAGTTCTTC
CASSASGGTSYNEQFF
>-|TRBJ2-7|-|TRBV28
TGTGCCAGCAGTTTATATGGAGGTTCCTACGAGCAGTACTTC
CASSLYGGSYEQYF
>-|TRBJ1-2|-|TRBV14
TGTGCCAGCAGCCCCTCCCGCGGAAATGGCTACACCTTC
CASSPSRGNGYTF
>-|TRBJ2-7|-|TRBV7-8
TGTGCCAGCAGCTCCAGGGTATACGAGCAGTACTTC
CASSSRVYEQYF
>-|TRBJ2-7|-|TRBV2
TGTGCCAGCAGGTACCCGGTCGGGACACCGCCTCCATACGAGCAGTACTTC
CASRYPVGTPPPYEQYF
>TRBD1|TRBJ2-4|-|TRBV15
TGTGCCACCAGCGGTCGAAAGACAGGGGGCGGCTTGGCCAAAAACATTCAGTACTTC
CATSGRKTGGGLAKNIQYF
>-|TRBJ2-2|-|TRBV7-7
TGTGCTAGCAGCTCACAGGGACTAAACACCGGGGAGCTGTTTTTT
CASSSQGLNTGELFF
>-|TRBJ1-1|once|TRBV5-1
TGCGCCAGCAGCCCGGAGGGGAACACTGAAGCTTTCTTT
CASSPEGNTEAFF
>-|TRBJ1-5|-|TRBV19
TGTGCCTCCAAAAGGGGGAATCAGCCCCAGCATTTT
CASKRGNQPQHF
>TRBD1|TRBJ1-2|-|TRBV5-6
TGTGCCAGCAGCGCCGACAGGGGTTATGGCTACACCTTC
CASSADRGYGYTF
>-|TRBJ2-2|-|TRBV2
TGTGCCAGCAGGGACAGAGCCGGGGAGCTGTTTTTT
CASRDRAGELFF
>-|TRBJ2-7|-|TRBV10-3
TGTGCCATCAGTGAGTCTGTACAGGACTACGAGCAGTACTTC
CAISESVQDYEQYF
>TRBD1|TRBJ1-1|-|TRBV5-1
TGCGCCAGCAGCTTGGAGACAGGGTTGAACACTGAAGCTTTCTTT
CASSLETGLNTEAFF
>-|TRBJ1-6|-|TRBV14
TGTGCCAGCAGCCCTAAGGACAGTTTCTCACCCCTCCACTTT
CASSPKDSFSPLHF
>-|TRBJ2-3|-|TRBV5-1
TGCGCCAGCAGCCCAATTGGGGCTTATACGCAGTATTTT
CASSPIGAYTQYF